A single sample is the source of the 17 T cell receptor beta chains below, sequenced in a study of shared clonotypes between healthy human individuals. Sequencing used immunoSEQ multiplex PCR; TCRdb keeps in-frame clones, though not all of them. This table holds some 1.4 million clones, approximately 97% found once. The material sequenced was naive CD4+ T cells sorted from blood. The subset is: CD45RA+ positively selected. These receptors were obtained from a man aged 25-45 years in good health.

This chain connects TRBV27 to TRBJ2-1; 10 positions match TRBD2. The germline V gene has CDR1 MNHEY and CDR2 SMNVEV (reference sequence). This CDR3 has 16 residues. Trimming took 2 bases from V and 7 from J; bases not matched to a gene: 8. The CDR3 loop reads CASSLLGLAGVNEQFF. DNA for the CDR3: TGTGCCAGCAGTTTACTAGGGCTAGCGGGAGTGAATGAGCAGTTCTTC.

The chain recombines TRBV7-2 with TRBJ2-7; 8 bases agree with TRBD2. From germline, CDR1 is SGHTA and CDR2 FQGNSA. The CDR3 is 14 residues long. With V trimmed by 5 bases and J by 1 base, 4 bases remained unmatched. The CDR3 region is CASSPGGTSYEQYF. Written as DNA, the CDR3 is TGTGCCAGCAGCCCGGGGGGGACTTCCTACGAGCAGTACTTC.

V and J are TRBV21-1 and TRBJ1-4. TRBV21-1 is a known pseudogene. The CDR3 consists of 18 residues. The CDR3 region has the DNA TGTGCCAGCAGCAAAGTTCGGAGTAGGGAAGTCGCTAATGAAAAACTGTTTTTT. Its protein is CASSKVRSREVANEKLFF.

The CDR3 DNA reads TGTGCCAGCAGCGGCCGGGACAGTGCTTTGGGTGGCTACACCTTC. Translation gives CASSGRDSALGGYTF. The genes are TRBV7-2 and TRBJ1-2; 7 bases agree with TRBD1. The CDR3 contains 15 residues. Per germline, CDR1 SGHTA and CDR2 FQGNSA. J gave up 7 bases and V 5 bases, and 13 bases lay outside the gene matches.

This chain uses TRBV28 with TRBJ2-6; perhaps TRBD1 as D (6 bases). This CDR3 comprises 15 residues. Germline V gene sequence: CDR1 MDHEN, CDR2 SYDVKM. Trimming cost V 6 bases and J 1 base, with 10 bases left between them. The CDR3 sequence is CASRGTPSGANVLTF. The CDR3 DNA sequence: TGTGCCAGCAGGGGGACACCGTCTGGGGCCAACGTCCTGACTTTC.

The gene calls are TRBV9 and TRBJ2-3, with D perhaps given as TRBD1 or TRBD2 (5 bases each). The CDR3 loop spans 13 amino acids. From germline, CDR1 is SGDLS and CDR2 YYNGEE. V was trimmed by 1 base and J by 5 bases, leaving 8 bases between them. CDR3 DNA sequence: TGTGCCAGCAGCGTACAGGGACGAGATACGCAGTATTTT. Amino acids: CASSVQGRDTQYF.

The rearrangement uses TRBV18 and TRBJ2-4; D gene uncertain. Germline CDR1 and CDR2: KGHSH and LQKENI. With 2 bases removed from V and 1 base from J, the gap between germline ends came to 9 bases. The CDR3 extends over 15 amino acids. CDR3 region: CASSPRSTAKNIQYF. The CDR3 bases are TGTGCCAGCTCACCAAGGAGTACGGCCAAAAACATTCAGTACTTC.

The chain uses TRBV19 and TRBJ1-1; 8 bases agree with TRBD1. The germline V gene encodes CDR1 LNHDA and CDR2 SQIVND (reference sequence). After removal of 1 base from V and 10 bases from J, the junction contained 8 bases not matched to a gene. The CDR3 covers 14 residues. The CDR3 is CASSIVPPGGGAFF. The CDR3 DNA reads as TGTGCCAGTAGTATAGTCCCCCCAGGGGGCGGAGCTTTCTTT.

The genes are TRBV5-6 and TRBJ2-6; D gene unclear. The germline V and J ends were trimmed by 2 bases and 0 bases, with 12 bases remaining between them. CDR3 length: 17 residues. From germline, CDR1 is SGHDT and CDR2 YYEEEE. The CDR3 nucleotides are TGTGCCAGCAGCTTCGGTGTTTTGGCCTCTGGGGCCAACGTCCTGACTTTC. It is translated as CASSFGVLASGANVLTF.

V is TRBV5-6 and J is TRBJ2-3; 8 bases agree with TRBD2. CDR1 is SGHDT, CDR2 YYEEEE, per germline. This CDR3 is 16 amino acids long. V lost 2 bases, J lost 5 bases, and 10 bases stayed unmatched. The CDR3 loop reads CASSFTGRVLGDTQYF. The CDR3 DNA reads TGTGCCAGCAGCTTCACCGGGAGGGTTTTGGGAGATACGCAGTATTTT.

This rearrangement joins TRBV7-9 to TRBJ2-5; 8 bases are shared with TRBD1. The CDR3 spans 16 residues. CDR1 is SEHNR, CDR2 FQNEAQ, per germline (reference sequence). V trimming: 1 base; J trimming: 5 bases; junction bases outside the gene matches: 9. The CDR3 DNA reads as TGTGCCAGCAGCTTAGGAAGGACAGGGATCGACGAGACCCAGTACTTC. Its translation: CASSLGRTGIDETQYF.

The chain combines TRBV6-1 with TRBJ1-5, with 9 bases fitting TRBD1. Losses at the gene ends were 6 bases for V and 7 bases for J; bases not matched to a gene: 4. CDR1 MNHNS and CDR2 SASEGT come from the germline V gene. This CDR3 spans 13 amino acids. The DNA of the CDR3 is TGTGCCAGCAGGGACAGGGGCGGACAGCCCCAGCATTTT. Its translation is CASRDRGGQPQHF.

V gene TRBV4-1 combines with J gene TRBJ2-5; D gene unclear. V lost 4 bases to trimming and J lost 7 bases, with 19 bases between them. The V gene's germline CDR1 is MGHRA and CDR2 YSYEKL. The CDR3 runs 15 residues. Here the CDR3 reads CASSRGPDQMGTQYF. CDR3 coding DNA: TGCGCCAGCAGCCGCGGACCAGATCAGATGGGGACCCAGTACTTC.

This chain uses TRBV5-1 with TRBJ2-1; D is possibly TRBD1 (6 bases). V gave up 7 bases and J gave up 9 bases, with 17 bases separating them. The V gene's germline CDR1 is SGHRS and CDR2 YFSETQ. The length of the CDR3 is 13 residues. This CDR3 is CASEGMRGSEQFF. CDR3 bases: TGCGCCAGCGAGGGGATGAGGGGGAGTGAGCAGTTCTTC.

In nucleotides, the CDR3 is TGCGCCAGCAGCTTGGAAGCGATCTATGGCTACACCTTC. Its translation is CASSLEAIYGYTF. This sequence joins TRBV5-1 and TRBJ1-2; D unresolved. Trimming removed 0 bases at V and 4 bases at J, with 7 bases between. The CDR3 has 13 amino acids. CDR1 is SGHRS and CDR2 is YFSETQ in the germline V gene.

V and J are TRBV28 and TRBJ2-1; 16 bases agree with TRBD2. The CDR3 extends over 17 amino acids. CDR1 is MDHEN and CDR2 is SYDVKM in the germline V gene. V dropped 6 bases and J dropped 6; count of bases not matched to a gene: 8. CDR3 amino acids: CASRGLAGGPQRNEQFF. The CDR3 nucleotides are TGTGCCAGCAGGGGACTAGCGGGAGGGCCTCAGCGCAATGAGCAGTTCTTC.

This rearrangement joins TRBV10-3 to TRBJ2-2; 10 nucleotides agree with TRBD1. CDR3 size: 15 residues. Germline trimming cut 10 bases from V and 0 bases from J; bases unmatched to any gene: 5. Germline V gives CDR1 ENHRY, CDR2 SYGVKD. CDR3 sequence reads: CASRTGGANTGELFF. The DNA of the CDR3 is TGTGCCAGTCGGACAGGGGGAGCGAACACCGGGGAGCTGTTTTTT.